The 18 T cell receptor beta chains below all came from one sample that was sequenced in a study of siplizumab effects on memory and regulatory T cells. The method was immunoSEQ multiplex PCR; TCRdb's version includes in-frame clones alone and lacks a portion of them. Of approximately 100,000 clones in the sample, around 93% were seen once. The sequenced material came from non-Treg CD4+ T cells sorted from blood. The origin of the receptors is a human donor in good health.

V usage is TRBV4-1 and J usage is TRBJ2-1, with 9 bases lining up with TRBD1. Germline assignment: CDR1 MGHRA and CDR2 YSYEKL. This CDR3 spans 19 amino acids. With 5 bases clipped from V and 0 bases from J, the junction kept 14 bases outside the gene matches. CDR3 coding DNA: TGCGCCAGCAGCTACCGGGACAGGGAGTCATTTAGCTCCTACAATGAGCAGTTCTTC. Residues: CASSYRDRESFSSYNEQFF.

The J gene is TRBJ2-7, the V gene TRBV19, with TRBD2 matching over 10 bases. The CDR3 extends over 16 amino acids. The J segment lost 3 bases and the V segment lost 4 bases, leaving 9 bases of the junction unmatched. Germline CDR1 is LNHDA and CDR2 is SQIVND (reference sequence). CDR3 amino acids: CASSNPELAGSYEQYF. As DNA, the CDR3 is TGTGCCAGTAGTAATCCGGAACTAGCGGGGAGCTACGAGCAGTACTTC.

The chain recombines TRBV2 with TRBJ2-2; no firm D call. CDR3 length equals 13 residues. Trimming removed 5 bases at V and 5 bases at J, with 9 bases between. Per germline, CDR1 SNHLY and CDR2 FYNNEI. The CDR3 region is CASSPLRTGELFF. The CDR3 coding sequence is TGTGCCAGCAGTCCCTTGAGGACCGGGGAGCTGTTTTTT.

This clone was seen only a few times. The chain has TRBV19 and TRBJ1-5; 9 positions agree with TRBD1. The CDR3 has 16 residues. Looked up from germline, CDR1 is LNHDA and CDR2 is SQIVND (reference sequence). The junction had 8 bases not matched to a gene; V was cut back by 4 bases and J by 4 bases. The CDR3 nucleotides are TGTGCCAGTAGTAGTGGGACAGGGTTTGGGAATCAGCCCCAGCATTTT. It is translated as CASSSGTGFGNQPQHF.

V and J are TRBV6-1 and TRBJ2-7; D is undetermined. Trimming removed 2 bases from V and 4 bases from J, with 9 bases in between. The CDR3 is made up of 13 amino acids. Germline lookup yields CDR1 MNHNS and CDR2 SASEGT. CDR3 amino acids: CASSENRRYEQYF. CDR3 nucleotide sequence: TGTGCCAGCAGTGAAAACAGAAGATACGAGCAGTACTTC.

This clone has more than one count but fewer than ten. CDR3 region: CASRLDGETNTGELFF. The CDR3, as DNA: TGTGCAAGTCGCTTAGATGGCGAAACGAACACCGGGGAGCTGTTTTTT. V and J are TRBV12-2 and TRBJ2-2. TRBV12-2 is a recognized pseudogene. This CDR3 region has 16 residues.

This clone was counted a single time. This rearrangement joins TRBV30 to TRBJ2-7; tentatively, D is TRBD1 or TRBD2 (6 bases each). CDR3 length: 15 amino acids. Germline V gene lookup returns CDR1 GTSNPN and CDR2 SVGIG (reference sequence). The V gene lost 3 bases and the J gene lost 7 bases, with 22 bases spanning the gap. The CDR3 spells CAWRDLGTRRGEQYF. The CDR3 coding sequence is TGTGCCTGGAGGGACCTAGGGACTCGGAGGGGGGAGCAGTACTTC.

The chain is built from TRBV2 and TRBJ1-2; no definite D call. Trimming cost V 2 bases and J 3 bases, with 7 bases left between them. Germline CDR1 SNHLY, CDR2 FYNNEI. There are 13 residues in the CDR3. CDR3 in amino acids: CASSESVYYGYTF. DNA of the CDR3: TGTGCCAGCAGTGAATCCGTATACTATGGCTACACCTTC.

The V call is TRBV27, the J call TRBJ1-1; TRBD1 aligns across 11 bases. The CDR3 length is 15 residues. Germline CDR1 reads MNHEY; CDR2 reads SMNVEV (reference sequence). J was trimmed by 5 bases and V by 2 bases; bases with no gene match: 4. CDR3 sequence: CASSLGTGGKTEAFF. The CDR3 DNA sequence: TGTGCCAGCAGTTTAGGGACAGGGGGGAAAACTGAAGCTTTCTTT.

The chain combines TRBV9 with TRBJ2-3, with TRBD2 identical over 16 bases. There are 17 residues in the CDR3. Trimming removed 4 bases from V and 6 bases from J; junction bases left unmatched: 8. CDR1 and CDR2 (germline): SGDLS, YYNGEE. The CDR3 protein is CASSQTGTSGGADTQYF. CDR3 DNA: TGTGCCAGCAGCCAAACCGGGACTAGCGGGGGGGCCGATACGCAGTATTTT.

The gene calls are TRBV6-5 and TRBJ1-3; D not resolved. The ends were cut back, 6 bases at V and 1 base at J, with 13 bases in the middle. This CDR3 comprises 15 residues. CDR1 and CDR2 from the germline V gene are MNHEY and SVGAGI. The CDR3 sequence: CASSRKGLSGNTIYF. CDR3 nucleotides: TGTGCCAGCAGCCGAAAAGGGTTGTCTGGAAACACCATATATTTT.

Worth noting for this clone: Other DNA sequences in this sample translate to the same CDR3. This chain joins TRBV6-1 and TRBJ2-7, with TRBD1 matching 7 bases. V trimming: 6 bases; J trimming: 3 bases; junction bases outside the gene matches: 8. Germline assignment: CDR1 MNHNS and CDR2 SASEGT. The CDR3 length is 14 residues. The CDR3 bases are TGTGCCAGCAGACTAGGGACAGATAACTACGAGCAGTACTTC. This encodes CASRLGTDNYEQYF.

V is TRBV7-2 and J is TRBJ1-1, with D unresolved. Germline CDR1 and CDR2: SGHTA and FQGNSA. The CDR3 consists of 12 residues. The V end was cut by 1 base, the J end by 13 bases, with 13 bases between. CDR3 nucleotides: TGTGCCAGCAGCTTAGGAGGGCGGGCCGGTTTCTTT. Amino acids: CASSLGGRAGFF.

The chain carries TRBV5-4 and TRBJ2-1; D gene unclear. V was pared by 6 bases and J by 8 bases, with 18 bases between. CDR3 length: 14 amino acids. CDR1 is SGHNT and CDR2 is YYREEE in the germline V gene (reference sequence). The CDR3 DNA is TGTGCCAGCAAGGGCGATTGGGTTGGCGATGAGCAGTTCTTC. This sequence encodes CASKGDWVGDEQFF.

The chain joins TRBV5-1 to TRBJ1-5; possible D gene TRBD1, 6 bases. CDR1 and CDR2 (germline): SGHRS, YFSETQ. The CDR3 has 15 amino acids. V was trimmed by 0 bases and J by 11 bases, leaving 18 bases between them. CDR3 in DNA: TGCGCCAGCAGCTTGGAGGGGGGCCCCTCAGGGTCCCAGCATTTT. Protein: CASSLEGGPSGSQHF.

This clone was detected once. The chain employs TRBV10-3 and TRBJ1-5, with a tentative D call TRBD1 (6 bases). The V end lost 7 bases, the J end lost 1 base, and 11 bases lay between the germline ends. Germline assignment: CDR1 ENHRY and CDR2 SYGVKD. The CDR3 loop spans 14 amino acids. As DNA, the CDR3 is TGTGCCATCATCTCGGGACACAGCAATCAGCCCCAGCATTTT. Protein product: CAIISGHSNQPQHF.

J is TRBJ1-1 and V is TRBV7-9; possible D gene TRBD1, 5 bases. The CDR3 has 15 residues. CDR1 and CDR2 from the germline V gene are SEHNR and FQNEAQ (reference sequence). The ends were cut back, 4 bases at V and 2 bases at J, with 14 bases in the middle. CDR3: CASSSRTGPNTEAFF. As DNA, the CDR3 is TGTGCCAGCAGCTCCCGAACAGGCCCCAACACTGAAGCTTTCTTT.

The chain is built from TRBV29-1 and TRBJ2-7, with D unresolved. Trimming stripped 5 bases from V and 3 bases from J, with 14 bases between. The CDR3 runs 13 residues. Germline V gene data show CDR1 as SQVTM and CDR2 as ANQGSEA. The CDR3 nucleotides are TGCAGCGTTCGTAGGAGCATGGGCTACGAGCAGTACTTC. Amino acid sequence: CSVRRSMGYEQYF.